Presented here are 2 T cell receptor beta chains from one specimen sequenced in a study of T cells after yellow fever vaccination. TCRdb called the 5' RACE reads again in MiXCR, with one record for every CDR3 protein. Here the sample spans 360,000 or so distinct CDR3 sequences, approximately 10% being singletons. Here the sequenced sample was PBMCs, taken on the day of the first yellow fever vaccination. These TCRs come from a man between 18 and 29 years old who received the YFV17D yellow fever vaccine.

The V gene is TRBV10-3, the J gene TRBJ2-5; weak D call: TRBD1 (5 bases). CDR3 length equals 13 residues. V shed 6 bases and J shed 1 base, with 9 bases lying between them. Germline loops: CDR1 ENHRY, CDR2 SYGVKD. CDR3 nucleotide sequence: TGTGCCATCAGGTGGCAGGGCCAAGAGACCCAGTACTTC. The encoded protein is CAIRWQGQETQYF.

This sequence joins TRBV15 and TRBJ2-5; the D gene is possibly TRBD1 (6 bases). V dropped 3 bases and J dropped 5 bases, with 10 bases sitting between them. Germline CDR1 is LNHNV and CDR2 is YYDKDF (reference sequence). The CDR3 has 13 residues. CDR3 bases: TGTGCCACCAGCAGTTTAAGGGGGGAGACCCAGTACTTC. This translates into CATSSLRGETQYF.